Presented here are 6 T cell receptor beta chains from one specimen sequenced in a study of blood T cell repertoires in COVID-19. The method was immunoSEQ multiplex PCR; TCRdb's version includes in-frame clones alone and lacks a portion of them. In the table there are tens of thousands of clones, roughly 82% of which are singletons. The sample was peripheral blood. The receptors originated from a middle-aged man with acute or convalescent COVID-19.

This clone was seen a few times. The chain combines TRBV18 with TRBJ1-1; 8 bases map to TRBD1. J was trimmed by 4 bases and V by 3 bases; bases with no gene match: 10. CDR1 KGHSH and CDR2 LQKENI come from the germline V gene. The CDR3 spans 16 residues. CDR3 in DNA: TGTGCCAGCTCACCGGGAACGACAGGGGTCGGCACTGAAGCTTTCTTT. It encodes CASSPGTTGVGTEAFF.

The rearrangement links TRBV5-6 to TRBJ1-2, with D possibly being TRBD1 (6 bases). The CDR3 covers 13 residues. The ends were cut back, 4 bases at V and 8 bases at J, with 15 bases in the middle. Germline CDR1 reads SGHDT; CDR2 reads YYEEEE. CDR3 sequence reads: CASSPATRGGYTF. The DNA for the CDR3 is TGTGCCAGCAGCCCAGCCACCAGGGGAGGCTACACCTTC. Full variable domain (outside the CDR3, taken from reference TRBV5-6 and TRBJ1-2): DAGVTQSPTHLIKTRGQQVTLRCSPKSGHDTVSWYQQALGQGPQFIFQYYEEEERQRGNFPDRFSGHQFPNYSSELNVNALLLGDSALYLCASSPATRGGYTFGSGTRLTVV.

The chain links TRBV19 to TRBJ2-1, with 10 bases aligning to TRBD1. Unmatched junction bases numbered 11, after V lost 11 bases and J lost 4 bases. The CDR3 loop spans 15 amino acids. Germline assignment: CDR1 LNHDA and CDR2 SQIVND (reference sequence). The CDR3 region is CACQRDRGFYNEQFF. The CDR3 DNA reads TGTGCCTGCCAGAGGGACAGGGGTTTTTACAATGAGCAGTTCTTC.

This clone was seen a handful of times. The V and J genes are TRBV5-1 and TRBJ2-2; no clear D gene. Looked up from germline, CDR1 is SGHRS and CDR2 is YFSETQ. The CDR3 loop spans 16 amino acids. V lost 0 bases to trimming and J lost 1 base, with 10 bases between them. CDR3 DNA sequence: TGCGCCAGCAGCTTGGGGTCTTCGGGGAACACCGGGGAGCTGTTTTTT. Encoded protein: CASSLGSSGNTGELFF.

The CDR3 DNA sequence: TGTGCCTCCTATTCGGGGAACGGAAACACCATATATTTT. Encoded protein: CASYSGNGNTIYF. The chain couples TRBV6-5 to TRBJ1-3, with D unclear. The CDR3 length is 13 residues. CDR1 is MNHEY and CDR2 is SVGAGI in the germline V gene. The ends were cut back, 11 bases at V and 4 bases at J, with 15 bases in the middle.

The chain has TRBV12-5 and TRBJ2-2, with D maybe TRBD2 (6 bases). Looked up from germline, CDR1 is LGHNT and CDR2 is FRNRAP. This CDR3 is 18 amino acids long. V was pared by 1 base and J by 5 bases, with 20 bases between. CDR3 sequence: CASGLEWGAGMGTGELFF. The CDR3 DNA follows: TGTGCTAGTGGTTTGGAGTGGGGCGCGGGGATGGGAACCGGGGAGCTGTTTTTT.